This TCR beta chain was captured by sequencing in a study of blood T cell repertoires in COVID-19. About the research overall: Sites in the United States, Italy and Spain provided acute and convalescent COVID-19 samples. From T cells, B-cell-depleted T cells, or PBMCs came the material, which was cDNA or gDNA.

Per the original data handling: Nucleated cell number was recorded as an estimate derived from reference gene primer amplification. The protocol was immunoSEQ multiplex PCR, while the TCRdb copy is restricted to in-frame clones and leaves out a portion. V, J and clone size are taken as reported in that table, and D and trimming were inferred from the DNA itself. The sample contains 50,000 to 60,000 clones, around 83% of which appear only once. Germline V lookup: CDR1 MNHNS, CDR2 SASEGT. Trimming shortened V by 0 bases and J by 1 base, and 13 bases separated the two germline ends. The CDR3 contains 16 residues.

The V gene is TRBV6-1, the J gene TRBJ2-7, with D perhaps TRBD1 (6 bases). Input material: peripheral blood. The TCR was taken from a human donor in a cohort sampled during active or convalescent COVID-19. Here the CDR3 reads CASSEALVDSSYEQYF. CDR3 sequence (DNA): TGTGCCAGCAGTGAAGCGCTCGTGGACAGTTCCTACGAGCAGTACTTC.